The next 10 T cell receptor beta chains were all read from a single sample in a study of shared clonotypes between healthy human individuals. TCRdb's table, derived via immunoSEQ multiplex PCR, lists solely in-frame clones and lacks some. The repertoire holds millions of clones, approximately 90% seen once, with 0.13% to 0.15% in the top ten. The sequencing input was naive CD4+ T cells sorted from blood. Regarding subset: CD45RA+ positively selected. These receptors all stem from a man aged 18 to 29 in good health.

The chain uses TRBV6-5 and TRBJ2-2, with D possibly TRBD1 on 7 matching bases. The CDR3 covers 13 residues. V shed 8 bases and J shed 7 bases, with 14 bases lying between them. Germline V gives CDR1 MNHEY, CDR2 SVGAGI. The CDR3 DNA reads TGTGCCAGCCGGCCAGGGGGGAGCGGGGAGCTGTTTTTT. As protein: CASRPGGSGELFF.

Points on this clone: Additional DNA sequences in this sample encode the identical CDR3. The V and J genes are TRBV7-9 and TRBJ1-4; D call uncertain. The V gene's germline CDR1 is SEHNR and CDR2 FQNEAQ (reference sequence). CDR3 size: 15 residues. V lost 1 base and J lost 0, with 6 bases in between. As DNA, the CDR3 is TGTGCCAGCAGCTTAGGGAGTGCAACTAATGAAAAACTGTTTTTT. It encodes CASSLGSATNEKLFF. Looking up the rest from reference TRBV7-9 and TRBJ1-4 gives the full variable domain: DTGVSQNPRHKITKRGQNVTFRCDPISEHNRLYWYRQTLGQGPEFLTYFQNEAQLEKSRLLSDRFSAERPKGSFSTLEIQRTEQGDSAMYLCASSLGSATNEKLFFGSGTQLSVL.

The gene calls are TRBV5-1 and TRBJ2-1, with TRBD2 identical over 10 bases. Looked up from germline, CDR1 is SGHRS and CDR2 is YFSETQ. Germline trimming cut 4 bases from V and 9 bases from J; bases unmatched to any gene: 13. The CDR3 has 16 amino acids. This CDR3 reads CASSPNPSGGAFEQFF. In nucleotides, the CDR3 is TGCGCCAGCAGCCCGAACCCCAGCGGGGGGGCCTTTGAGCAGTTCTTC.

CDR3 coding DNA: TGCGCCAGCAGCCAAGACGTCCCCTTTCCGGGACAGGGACGTCGGTCACCCCTCCACTTT. This gives the protein CASSQDVPFPGQGRRSPLHF. This sequence joins TRBV4-1 and TRBJ1-6, with 9 bases that match TRBD1. Per the germline V gene, CDR1 is MGHRA and CDR2 is YSYEKL. After removal of 0 bases from V and 10 bases from J, the junction contained 19 bases not matched to a gene. The CDR3 covers 20 residues.

The chain joins TRBV7-2 to TRBJ2-2, with 9 nucleotides matching TRBD2. The CDR3 has 15 amino acids. Germline lookup yields CDR1 SGHTA and CDR2 FQGNSA. V shed 3 bases and J 7 bases; nucleotides not matched to a gene: 6. The CDR3: CASSFLAGVVGELFF. The CDR3 DNA sequence: TGTGCCAGCAGCTTCTTAGCGGGAGTGGTCGGGGAGCTGTTTTTT.

The gene calls are TRBV7-2 and TRBJ2-3; perhaps TRBD2 as D (6 bases). The CDR3 totals 16 residues. V lost 5 bases and J 1 base, leaving 16 bases between the germline ends. Germline V CDR1 and CDR2: SGHTA, FQGNSA. This chain's CDR3 is CASSRAYSGGTDTQYF. The DNA of the CDR3 is TGTGCCAGCAGCAGGGCCTATTCGGGGGGCACAGATACGCAGTATTTT.

This chain joins TRBV6-1 and TRBJ2-3; D remains unclear. Trimming left V 8 bases short and J 5 bases short, with 8 bases between. This CDR3 is 11 amino acids long. Looked up from germline, CDR1 is MNHNS and CDR2 is SASEGT. CDR3 protein: CASQRGDTQYF. Here the CDR3 DNA reads TGTGCCAGCCAGAGAGGAGATACGCAGTATTTT.

The J gene is TRBJ2-7, the V gene TRBV4-2; 13 nucleotides match TRBD2. The germline CDR1 and CDR2 sequences are LGHNA and YNFKEQ. This CDR3 comprises 16 residues. Trimming cost V 1 base and J 2 bases; bases outside gene matches: 2. CDR3 bases: TGTGCCAGCAGCCAAGCCGGGACTAGCGGGACCTACGAGCAGTACTTC. This sequence encodes CASSQAGTSGTYEQYF.

The chain recombines TRBV6-1 with TRBJ1-5; D is uncertain. There are 13 residues in the CDR3. Trimming took 7 bases from V and 1 from J, leaving 8 bases between them. Germline V gene sequence: CDR1 MNHNS, CDR2 SASEGT. The CDR3 loop is CASNGNSNQPQHF. The CDR3, as DNA: TGTGCCAGCAATGGCAACAGCAATCAGCCCCAGCATTTT.

V and J are TRBV15 and TRBJ2-7; no clear D gene. This CDR3 is built from 13 residues. Germline V gene data show CDR1 as LNHNV and CDR2 as YYDKDF (reference sequence). The V end lost 3 bases, the J end lost 3 bases, and 9 bases lay between the germline ends. This CDR3 is CATSSDTIYEQYF. The CDR3 DNA sequence: TGTGCCACCAGCAGTGACACAATCTACGAGCAGTACTTC.